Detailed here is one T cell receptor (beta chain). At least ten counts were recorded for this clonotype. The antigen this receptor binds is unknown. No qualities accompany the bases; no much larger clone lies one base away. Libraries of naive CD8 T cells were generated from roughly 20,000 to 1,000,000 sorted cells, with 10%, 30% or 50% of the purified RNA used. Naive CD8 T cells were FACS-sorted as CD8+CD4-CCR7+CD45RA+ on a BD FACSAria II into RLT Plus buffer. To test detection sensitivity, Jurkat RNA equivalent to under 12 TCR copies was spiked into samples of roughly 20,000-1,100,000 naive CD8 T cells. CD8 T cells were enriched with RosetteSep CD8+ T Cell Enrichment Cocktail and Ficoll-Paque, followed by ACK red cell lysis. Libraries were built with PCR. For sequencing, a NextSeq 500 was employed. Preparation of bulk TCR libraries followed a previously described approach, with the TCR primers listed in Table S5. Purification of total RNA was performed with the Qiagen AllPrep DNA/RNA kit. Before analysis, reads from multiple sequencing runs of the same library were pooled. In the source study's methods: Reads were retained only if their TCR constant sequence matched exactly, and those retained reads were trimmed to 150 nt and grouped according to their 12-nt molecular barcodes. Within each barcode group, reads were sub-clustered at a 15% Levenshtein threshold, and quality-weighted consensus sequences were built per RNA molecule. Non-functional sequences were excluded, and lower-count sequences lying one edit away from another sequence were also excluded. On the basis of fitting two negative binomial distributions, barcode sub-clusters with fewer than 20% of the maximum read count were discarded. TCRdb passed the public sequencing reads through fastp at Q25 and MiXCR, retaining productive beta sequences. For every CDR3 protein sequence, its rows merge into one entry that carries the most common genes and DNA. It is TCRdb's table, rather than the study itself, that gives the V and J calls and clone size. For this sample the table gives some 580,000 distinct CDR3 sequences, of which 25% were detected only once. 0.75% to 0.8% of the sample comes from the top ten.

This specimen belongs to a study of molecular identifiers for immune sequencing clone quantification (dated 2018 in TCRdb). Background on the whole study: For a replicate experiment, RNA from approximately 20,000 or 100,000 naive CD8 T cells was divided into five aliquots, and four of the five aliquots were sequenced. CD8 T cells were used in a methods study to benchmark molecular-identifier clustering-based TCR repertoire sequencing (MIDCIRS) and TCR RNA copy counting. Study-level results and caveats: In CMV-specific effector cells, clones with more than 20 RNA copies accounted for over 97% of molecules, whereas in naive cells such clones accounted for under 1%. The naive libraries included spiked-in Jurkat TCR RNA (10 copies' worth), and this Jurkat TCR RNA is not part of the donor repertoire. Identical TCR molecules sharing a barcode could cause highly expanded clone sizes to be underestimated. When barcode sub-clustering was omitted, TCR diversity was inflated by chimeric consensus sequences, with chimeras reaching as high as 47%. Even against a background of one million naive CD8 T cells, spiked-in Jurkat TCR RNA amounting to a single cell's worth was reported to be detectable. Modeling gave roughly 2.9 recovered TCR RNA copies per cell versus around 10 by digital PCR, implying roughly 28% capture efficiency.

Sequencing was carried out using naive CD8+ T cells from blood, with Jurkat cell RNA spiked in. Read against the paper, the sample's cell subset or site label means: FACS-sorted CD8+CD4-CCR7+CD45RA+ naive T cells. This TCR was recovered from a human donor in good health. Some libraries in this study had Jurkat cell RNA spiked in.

The base sequence is TGTGCCAGCAGCTTAGTCGTAACAGGACAAGAGACCCAGTACTTC. Translated, this gives CASSLVVTGQETQYF. The chain is encoded by TRBV7-2 joined to TRBJ2-5; TRBD1 could be the D gene, as 5 bases match. The germline V gene supplies CDR1 SGHTA and CDR2 FQGNSA. V is cut by 1 base and J by 2 bases, and the space between the germline ends is 11 bases. Spanning cysteine to phenylalanine, the CDR3 consists of 15 amino acids. Solely the CDR3 DNA is kept, with 45 bases framed from the first base.